The 9 T cell receptor beta chains in this list originate from one sample, sequenced in a study of STAT5B mutations in CD4+ large granular lymphocyte leukemia. Libraries were prepared by immunoSEQ multiplex PCR; TCRdb keeps only in-frame clonotypes and omits some of them. The table includes about 37,000 clones, nearly 90% detected once. The sequenced sample consisted of CD4+ T cells from blood buffy coats. The receptors shown here come from a human donor in good health.

V gene TRBV19 combines with J gene TRBJ2-1; no firm D call. The V end was cut by 4 bases, the J end by 0 bases, with 10 bases between. The CDR3 sequence is 15 residues long. Germline CDR1 reads LNHDA; CDR2 reads SQIVND (reference sequence). The DNA for the CDR3 is TGTGCCAGTAGTAGCACGTGGGTCTCCTACAATGAGCAGTTCTTC. Its protein is CASSSTWVSYNEQFF.

This clone was counted between two and nine times. The chain carries TRBV6-1 and TRBJ1-2; the D gene is possibly TRBD1 (5 bases). V shed 0 bases and J shed 3 bases, with 11 bases lying between them. The CDR3 is 15 residues long. CDR1 is MNHNS, CDR2 SASEGT, per germline. The CDR3 loop is CASSEAPGGYYGYTF. For the CDR3, the DNA is TGTGCCAGCAGTGAAGCACCGGGGGGGTACTATGGCTACACCTTC.

Only a few counts were recorded for this clone. The chain has TRBV19 and TRBJ1-1; D is unresolved. Trimming pared 3 bases from V and 6 bases from J, leaving 17 bases between. The CDR3 sequence is 15 residues long. Germline V gene lookup returns CDR1 LNHDA and CDR2 SQIVND (reference sequence). The CDR3, as DNA: TGTGCCAGTAGTATTCCCGGGCGGGCAGGCTCTGAAGCTTTCTTT. This codes for CASSIPGRAGSEAFF.

The table lists this clone with a count of one. The chain links TRBV2 to TRBJ2-5; the D call may be TRBD1 or TRBD2 (6 bases each). Germline V CDR1 and CDR2: SNHLY, FYNNEI. This CDR3 spans 15 amino acids. Trimming took 1 base from V and 5 from J, leaving 14 bases between them. DNA of the CDR3: TGTGCCAGCAGTGAAGTTACGGGGGCGATGGAGACCCAGTACTTC. This codes for CASSEVTGAMETQYF.

The chain is built from TRBV7-3 and TRBJ2-1; 7 bases line up with TRBD2. The CDR3 is 16 amino acids. Germline V CDR1 and CDR2: SGHTA, FQGTGA. V was clipped by 2 bases and J by 1 base; unmatched bases: 5. The CDR3 region has the DNA TGTGCCAGCAGCTTAGCCGCTAGCGGTTCCTACAATGAGCAGTTCTTC. Translation: CASSLAASGSYNEQFF.

The chain has TRBV27 and TRBJ2-5; TRBD2 agrees at 14 bases. Looked up from germline, CDR1 is MNHEY and CDR2 is SMNVEV (reference sequence). This CDR3 is 18 amino acids long. The junction had 11 bases not matched to a gene; V was cut back by 4 bases and J by 4 bases. CDR3 sequence reads: CASSSGLAGVGGGETQYF. The CDR3 DNA follows: TGTGCCAGCAGTTCGGGACTAGCGGGAGTTGGAGGAGGAGAGACCCAGTACTTC.

The J gene is TRBJ1-1, the V gene TRBV7-3, with 9 bases that match TRBD1. Germline-derived CDR1 and CDR2 are SGHTA and FQGTGA. This CDR3 comprises 19 residues. The V segment lost 3 bases and the J segment 1 base; nucleotides outside the gene matches: 15. The CDR3 here is CASSLRAQDRGRGNTEAFF. The DNA for the CDR3 is TGTGCCAGCAGCTTGAGGGCCCAGGACAGGGGAAGGGGGAACACTGAAGCTTTCTTT. Filled out from reference TRBV7-3 and TRBJ1-1, the complete variable domain reads GAGVSQTPSNKVTEKGKYVELRCDPISGHTALYWYRQSLGQGPEFLIYFQGTGAADDSGLPNDRFFAVRPEGSVSTLKIQRTERGDSAVYLCASSLRAQDRGRGNTEAFFGQGTRLTVV.

The chain has TRBV6-4 and TRBJ2-7; D is unclear. Germline V gene sequence: CDR1 MRHNA, CDR2 SNTAGT. Between the trimmed V and J ends, which lost 1 base and 2 bases, there was a span of 3 bases. The CDR3 runs 12 residues. The CDR3 here is CASSDCAYEQYF. The CDR3, as DNA: TGTGCCAGCAGTGACTGCGCCTACGAGCAGTACTTC.

The chain joins TRBV13 to TRBJ2-7; D may be TRBD1 (5 bases). CDR1 PRHDT and CDR2 FYEKMQ come from the germline V gene (reference sequence). Trimming took 3 bases from V and 7 from J, leaving 13 bases between them. This CDR3 is 13 amino acids long. CDR3: CASSLGRRVEQYF. Here the CDR3 DNA reads TGTGCCAGCAGCTTGGGGCGTCGTGTTGAGCAGTACTTC.